This passage covers 22 T cell receptor beta chains from one sample sequenced in a study of blood T cell repertoires in COVID-19. Sequencing used immunoSEQ multiplex PCR; TCRdb keeps in-frame clones, though not all of them. Among 200,000 to 300,000 clones listed, approximately 87% were seen once. Sequencing was carried out using peripheral blood. Receptor source: a human donor in a cohort sampled during active COVID-19.

The V and J genes are TRBV4-1 and TRBJ2-3; possible D gene TRBD1, 7 bases. This CDR3 is 17 amino acids long. The V end lost 7 bases, the J end lost 0 bases, and 20 bases lay between the germline ends. Germline V gives CDR1 MGHRA, CDR2 YSYEKL. Here the CDR3 DNA reads TGCGCCAGCAACACAGGAGGGACAGTACCTAGCACAGATACGCAGTATTTT. This sequence encodes CASNTGGTVPSTDTQYF.

This clone occurred a few times. This chain connects TRBV5-1 to TRBJ1-2; 7 nucleotides align to TRBD1. This CDR3 is built from 17 residues. Germline-derived CDR1 and CDR2 are SGHRS and YFSETQ. Germline trimming cut 0 bases from V and 6 bases from J; bases unmatched to any gene: 14. CDR3 amino acids: CASSLETGVSLTNGYTF. The CDR3 DNA is TGCGCCAGCAGCTTGGAAACAGGGGTTTCCCTAACGAATGGCTACACCTTC.

The rearrangement links TRBV6-2 or TRBV6-3 to TRBJ1-5; unclear D gene. Germline V gene data show CDR1 as MNHEY and CDR2 as SVGEGT. The CDR3 contains 17 residues. V was cut by 2 bases and J by 6 bases, with 20 bases left in between. The CDR3 bases are TGTGCCAGCAGTTACCCAGCCGGGAGTGGGTTTAGTCAGCCCCAGCATTTT. This gives the protein CASSYPAGSGFSQPQHF.

V gene TRBV6-4 combines with J gene TRBJ1-6; no clear D gene. CDR1 is MRHNA, CDR2 SNTAGT, per germline. The CDR3 has 16 amino acids. Between the trimmed V and J ends, which lost 6 bases and 6 bases, there was a span of 18 bases. DNA of the CDR3: TGTGCCAGCAGACGCGAGGGCCCGCTCGGTAATTCACCCCTCCACTTT. This codes for CASRREGPLGNSPLHF.

The sample holds a few counts of this clone. As DNA, the CDR3 is TGTGCCAGCTCAAAGGGAGGGGATTCACCCCTCCACTTT. Encoded protein: CASSKGGDSPLHF. The genes are TRBV18 and TRBJ1-6; D is perhaps TRBD1 (5 bases). Trimming cost V 5 bases and J 8 bases, with 10 bases left between them. Germline V gene sequence: CDR1 KGHSH, CDR2 LQKENI. This CDR3 spans 13 amino acids.

This clone was observed once. CDR3 protein: CASSWTINEQFF. CDR3 DNA sequence: TGTGCCAGCAGCTGGACTATTAATGAGCAGTTCTTC. The J gene is TRBJ2-1, the V gene TRBV12-3 or TRBV12-4; possibly TRBD2 for D (6 bases). The CDR3 consists of 12 residues. Trimming pared 6 bases from V and 7 bases from J, leaving 10 bases between.

This chain links TRBV4-2 with TRBJ2-3, with TRBD2 matching 14 bases. CDR3 length: 15 residues. J lost 8 bases, V lost 1 base, and 2 bases had no gene match. The germline gives CDR1 LGHNA, CDR2 YNFKEQ. The CDR3: CASSQGLAGGATQYF. DNA for the CDR3: TGTGCCAGCAGCCAAGGACTAGCGGGGGGGGCTACGCAGTATTTT.

Comments on this clone: Other DNA sequences in this sample translate to the same CDR3. CDR3 sequence reads: CASSIGTGISGANVLTF. The CDR3 DNA sequence: TGTGCCAGTAGTATCGGGACAGGGATCTCTGGGGCCAACGTCCTGACTTTC. The genes are TRBV19 and TRBJ2-6; 9 bases fit TRBD1. From germline, CDR1 is LNHDA and CDR2 SQIVND (reference sequence). The CDR3 is 17 residues long. With V trimmed by 3 bases and J by 0 bases, 3 bases remained unmatched. The full variable domain, completed using reference TRBV19 and TRBJ2-6, is DGGITQSPKYLFRKEGQNVTLSCEQNLNHDAMYWYRQDPGQGLRLIYYSQIVNDFQKGDIAEGYSVSREKKESFPLTVTSAQKNPTAFYLCASSIGTGISGANVLTFGAGSRLTVL.

CDR3 in DNA: TGTGCCAGCAGCCCAGGAACAGGGGGCTTGCGGGAGCAGTACTTC. Translation gives CASSPGTGGLREQYF. The chain joins TRBV5-4 to TRBJ2-7; 9 positions agree with TRBD1. Germline trimming cut 4 bases from V and 7 bases from J; bases unmatched to any gene: 12. CDR3 size: 15 residues. The germline V gene encodes CDR1 SGHNT and CDR2 YYREEE (reference sequence).

This sequence joins TRBV6-5 and TRBJ2-2; D not resolved. Germline CDR1 is MNHEY and CDR2 is SVGAGI. The CDR3 is 14 amino acids. V was clipped by 5 bases and J by 3 bases, with 10 bases between them. CDR3 sequence reads: CASSRNRDTGELFF. CDR3 sequence (DNA): TGTGCCAGCAGTCGGAATCGGGACACCGGGGAGCTGTTTTTT.

The gene calls are TRBV3-1 (or the pseudogene TRBV3-2) and TRBJ2-2; D is possibly TRBD1 (6 bases). The germline V gene has CDR1 LGHDT and CDR2 YNNKEL (reference sequence). The CDR3 spans 14 residues. Trimming stripped 4 bases from V and 4 bases from J, with 10 bases between. Here the CDR3 reads CASSRGLGTGELFF. In DNA, the CDR3 is TGTGCCAGCAGCCGGGGGCTAGGCACCGGGGAGCTGTTTTTT.

The chain has TRBV6-2 or TRBV6-3 and TRBJ1-4; TRBD1 matches 9 bases. The CDR3 consists of 17 residues. J gave up 3 bases and V 6 bases, and 11 bases lay outside the gene matches. Germline V gene sequence: CDR1 MNHEY, CDR2 SVGEGT. CDR3 DNA sequence: TGTGCCAGCAGCTTCACCGGGACAGGGAAGGCTAATGAAAAACTGTTTTTT. Translating it yields CASSFTGTGKANEKLFF.

The chain employs TRBV7-6 and TRBJ2-7; 8 positions agree with TRBD2. Germline V gene data show CDR1 as SGHVS and CDR2 as FNYEAQ. Trimming removed 1 base from V and 1 base from J; junction bases left unmatched: 6. The CDR3 spans 16 residues. CDR3 region: CASSLGGSGGSYEQYF. The CDR3 coding sequence is TGTGCCAGCAGCTTAGGGGGATCGGGAGGGTCCTACGAGCAGTACTTC.

At least ten counts were recorded for this clone. This same CDR3 is encoded by further DNA sequences in the sample. V gene TRBV5-1 combines with J gene TRBJ2-5; TRBD2 matches 11 bases. Germline V gene lookup returns CDR1 SGHRS and CDR2 YFSETQ. This CDR3 contains 15 residues. The V and J ends lost 2 bases and 1 base, in that order; junction bases with no gene match: 1. The CDR3, as DNA: TGCGCCAGCAGCTTACTAGCGGGGGCCCAAGAGACCCAGTACTTC. Its protein product is CASSLLAGAQETQYF.

This chain uses TRBV5-1 with TRBJ2-7, with a weak D call TRBD2 (6 bases). CDR3 length: 15 amino acids. V lost 4 bases to trimming and J lost 7 bases, with 21 bases between them. CDR1 is SGHRS and CDR2 is YFSETQ in the germline V gene. CDR3 loop: CASSPPSMGGVEQYF. CDR3 nucleotides: TGCGCCAGCAGCCCTCCCTCTATGGGGGGAGTGGAGCAGTACTTC.

This clone was seen only a few times. The V and J genes are TRBV6-5 and TRBJ2-7; 8 bases match TRBD1. Germline assignment: CDR1 MNHEY and CDR2 SVGAGI. The CDR3 sequence is 14 residues long. Germline trimming cut 2 bases from V and 4 bases from J; bases unmatched to any gene: 4. CDR3 sequence: CASSYDGTGYEQYF. As DNA, the CDR3 is TGTGCCAGCAGTTACGACGGGACAGGATACGAGCAGTACTTC.

Relative to its sample, this clone is medium-sized. The chain couples TRBV5-5 to TRBJ1-6; 9 nucleotides align to TRBD1. With 0 bases clipped from V and 7 bases from J, the junction kept 5 bases outside the gene matches. The CDR3 is 16 residues long. In germline, CDR1 is SGHKS, CDR2 YYEKEE (reference sequence). CDR3 sequence: CASSLEQGALNSPLHF. In nucleotides, the CDR3 is TGTGCCAGCAGCTTGGAACAGGGGGCCTTAAATTCACCCCTCCACTTT.

The rearrangement joins TRBV5-1 to TRBJ2-1; 9 nucleotides agree with TRBD2. Germline lookup yields CDR1 SGHRS and CDR2 YFSETQ. The CDR3 loop spans 14 amino acids. V shed 4 bases and J 7 bases; nucleotides not matched to a gene: 6. CDR3 sequence (DNA): TGCGCCAGCAGCCCGGCTAGCGGGGTAAATGAGCAGTTCTTC. The encoded protein is CASSPASGVNEQFF.

This rearrangement joins TRBV7-9 to TRBJ2-1; 11 bases are a match to TRBD2. Trimming cost V 5 bases and J 10 bases; bases outside gene matches: 16. This CDR3 comprises 17 residues. Germline V gene lookup returns CDR1 SEHNR and CDR2 FQNEAQ (reference sequence). CDR3 in DNA: TGTGCCAGCAGCCCACCCGATAGCGGGAGGGCCTTATTCGAGCAGTTCTTC. The encoded protein is CASSPPDSGRALFEQFF.

This clone was observed a few times. This chain joins TRBV28 and TRBJ2-7, with 12 bases lining up with TRBD1. The CDR3 sequence is 15 residues long. V was clipped by 7 bases and J by 5 bases; unmatched bases: 9. Germline V CDR1 and CDR2: MDHEN, SYDVKM. The CDR3 here is CASTKGGTGGDEQYF. CDR3 bases: TGTGCCAGCACCAAGGGTGGGACAGGGGGCGACGAGCAGTACTTC.

This clone has ten or more counts. The genes are TRBV9 and TRBJ2-2; TRBD2 is a possible D gene (6 bases). The length of the CDR3 is 14 residues. V was cut by 2 bases and J by 3 bases, with 8 bases left in between. Per the germline V gene, CDR1 is SGDLS and CDR2 is YYNGEE. The CDR3: CASSVDYYTGELFF. The DNA for the CDR3 is TGTGCCAGCAGCGTGGACTACTACACCGGGGAGCTGTTTTTT.

This sequence joins TRBV5-8 and TRBJ2-5; 13 positions match TRBD2. Germline values: CDR1 SGHTS, CDR2 YDEGEE. This CDR3 has 15 amino acids. The J segment lost 5 bases and the V segment lost 4 bases, leaving 5 bases of the junction unmatched. Written as DNA, the CDR3 is TGTGCCAGCAGCGCGGGACTAGCGGGGAGTGAGACCCAGTACTTC. It translates to CASSAGLAGSETQYF.